What follows are 19 T cell receptor beta chains derived from one specimen sequenced in a study of blood T cell repertoires in COVID-19. Sequencing was performed with immunoSEQ multiplex PCR; in TCRdb, only in-frame clones are kept and a portion is missing. Of about 150,000 clones in the sample, about 85% were seen once. Sequenced: peripheral blood. The receptors come from an older woman with COVID-19, enrolled during active disease.

This chain uses TRBV12-3 or TRBV12-4 with TRBJ1-6, with 8 nucleotides matching TRBD1. V lost 5 bases to trimming and J lost 9 bases; unmatched junction nucleotides: 3. This CDR3 has 13 residues. In nucleotides, the CDR3 is TGTGCCAGCAGTCCGGACAGGGTTTCACCCCTCCACTTT. This sequence encodes CASSPDRVSPLHF.

This chain joins TRBV2 and TRBJ1-3; 9 bases agree with TRBD1. The CDR3 spans 15 residues. The V segment lost 6 bases and the J segment 0 bases; nucleotides outside the gene matches: 3. Per germline, CDR1 SNHLY and CDR2 FYNNEI. This CDR3 is CASSRDRVSGNTIYF. CDR3 nucleotides: TGTGCCAGCAGCCGGGACAGGGTCTCTGGAAACACCATATATTTT.

In this sample, this clone turned up once. V gene TRBV5-1 combines with J gene TRBJ2-5, with TRBD2 identical over 10 bases. The ends lost 2 bases at V and 0 bases at J; junction bases unmatched: 10. Germline assignment: CDR1 SGHRS and CDR2 YFSETQ. The CDR3 loop spans 18 amino acids. The CDR3 sequence: CASSFERGGPKYQETQYF. For the CDR3, the DNA is TGCGCCAGCAGCTTCGAGCGGGGGGGCCCCAAATACCAAGAGACCCAGTACTTC.

The rearrangement joins TRBV7-8 to TRBJ2-1, with a possible D match to TRBD2 (5 bases). The CDR3 runs 15 residues. V was trimmed by 7 bases and J by 0 bases, leaving 13 bases between them. From germline, CDR1 is SGHVS and CDR2 FQNEAQ. CDR3 nucleotides: TGTGCCAGCAATGAGCCGGGGAGCTCCTACAATGAGCAGTTCTTC. Translating it yields CASNEPGSSYNEQFF.

The chain has TRBV5-6 and TRBJ1-1; D unclear. Per germline, CDR1 SGHDT and CDR2 YYEEEE. The CDR3 length is 12 residues. Trimming removed 1 base at V and 3 bases at J, with 4 bases between. This CDR3 is CASSLFDTEAFF. The CDR3 coding sequence is TGTGCCAGCAGCTTGTTCGACACTGAAGCTTTCTTT.

The chain employs TRBV6-5 and TRBJ2-1; 7 nucleotides match TRBD1. The germline V gene encodes CDR1 MNHEY and CDR2 SVGAGI. The CDR3 runs 15 residues. Unmatched junction bases numbered 10, after V lost 11 bases and J lost 0 bases. CDR3: CAGRTGPSSYNEQFF. CDR3 sequence (DNA): TGTGCCGGACGGACAGGTCCTAGCTCCTACAATGAGCAGTTCTTC.

The chain links TRBV19 to TRBJ1-4; D is possibly TRBD1 (5 bases). V dropped 7 bases and J dropped 0 bases, with 9 bases sitting between them. The CDR3 runs to 14 residues. Per germline, CDR1 LNHDA and CDR2 SQIVND (reference sequence). The CDR3, as DNA: TGTGCCAGTAAGCAGGGTGCAACTAATGAAAAACTGTTTTTT. Protein: CASKQGATNEKLFF.

The chain couples TRBV2 to TRBJ1-2, with a possible D match to TRBD1 (6 bases). V was trimmed by 6 bases and J by 2 bases, leaving 16 bases between them. The CDR3 extends over 15 amino acids. The germline V gene encodes CDR1 SNHLY and CDR2 FYNNEI. The CDR3 DNA follows: TGTGCCAGCAGAGGGGGGGGTATTGGAAACTATGGCTACACCTTC. Residues: CASRGGGIGNYGYTF.

This clone has only a few counts. The chain links TRBV5-4 to TRBJ1-3; D is ambiguous. Trimming removed 4 bases from V and 0 bases from J, with 14 bases in between. From germline, CDR1 is SGHNT and CDR2 YYREEE (reference sequence). The CDR3 extends over 16 amino acids. CDR3 residues: CASSPSGLISGNTIYF. Written as DNA, the CDR3 is TGTGCCAGCAGCCCTTCCGGACTGATCTCTGGAAACACCATATATTTT.

Only one count was recorded for this clone. The chain combines TRBV11-2 with TRBJ1-1; weak D call: TRBD1 (5 bases). This CDR3 is 16 amino acids long. V was shortened by 3 bases and J by 3 bases, with 17 bases between the two germline ends. CDR1 SGHAT and CDR2 FQNNGV come from the germline V gene. CDR3 DNA sequence: TGTGCCAGCAGCTTTAGTCCAGGGCGGAAGGACACTGAAGCTTTCTTT. Translating it yields CASSFSPGRKDTEAFF.

The rearrangement uses TRBV6-5 and TRBJ1-1, with TRBD1 matching over 8 bases. This CDR3 has 16 amino acids. Unmatched junction bases numbered 6, after V lost 2 bases and J lost 1 base. Germline values: CDR1 MNHEY, CDR2 SVGAGI. The DNA of the CDR3 is TGTGCCAGCAGTTACCGACAGGGGAGGGGGAACACTGAAGCTTTCTTT. Protein: CASSYRQGRGNTEAFF.

The rearrangement uses TRBV6-6 and TRBJ2-7; 7 nucleotides align to TRBD2. V shed 2 bases, J shed 4 bases, and the junction held 2 bases outside the gene matches. The germline CDR1 and CDR2 sequences are MNHNY and SVGAGI (reference sequence). The CDR3 is 13 amino acids. The DNA for the CDR3 is TGTGCCAGCAGTTACGGGGAGGGGTACGAGCAGTACTTC. This encodes CASSYGEGYEQYF.

V usage is TRBV3-1 (or the pseudogene TRBV3-2) and J usage is TRBJ2-1, with TRBD2 identical over 11 bases. Germline V lookup: CDR1 LGHDT, CDR2 YNNKEL (reference sequence). V was clipped by 4 bases and J by 6 bases; unmatched bases: 5. The CDR3 has 15 residues. This CDR3 reads CASSRGTSGSNEQFF. As DNA, the CDR3 is TGTGCCAGCAGCCGTGGGACTAGCGGTTCCAATGAGCAGTTCTTC.

The chain combines TRBV5-1 with TRBJ2-7; 11 bases line up with TRBD2. This CDR3 region has 15 residues. Germline CDR1 SGHRS, CDR2 YFSETQ. The J segment lost 2 bases and the V segment lost 4 bases, leaving 5 bases of the junction unmatched. CDR3 residues: CASSAGTSGAYEQYF. The CDR3 coding sequence is TGCGCCAGCAGCGCCGGGACTAGCGGCGCCTACGAGCAGTACTTC.

The gene calls are TRBV7-9 and TRBJ1-2; D ambiguous. The ends were cut back, 1 base at V and 4 bases at J, with 16 bases in the middle. The CDR3 contains 16 residues. Germline loops: CDR1 SEHNR, CDR2 FQNEAQ (reference sequence). The CDR3 coding sequence is TGTGCCAGCAGCTTAGGGAGTGACCGGCCCCTCTATGGCTACACCTTC. Translating it yields CASSLGSDRPLYGYTF.

The chain couples TRBV5-1 to TRBJ1-1; D might be TRBD1 (6 bases). There are 17 residues in the CDR3. The V and J ends lost 5 bases and 2 bases respectively, with 22 bases between them. Germline V gene data show CDR1 as SGHRS and CDR2 as YFSETQ. The CDR3 bases are TGCGCCAGCAGTATTGGGCAGGGGTTTCTCGGAAACACTGAAGCTTTCTTT. Translation gives CASSIGQGFLGNTEAFF.

The chain couples TRBV28 to TRBJ1-6; TRBD1 is a possible D gene (5 bases). Germline-derived CDR1 and CDR2 are MDHEN and SYDVKM. The V and J ends lost 4 bases and 12 bases respectively, with 16 bases between them. The CDR3 covers 14 residues. CDR3: CASSSGTSGGPLHF. As DNA, the CDR3 is TGTGCCAGCAGTTCCGGGACGTCGGGGGGACCCCTCCACTTT.

The chain uses TRBV11-2 and TRBJ1-1, with a tentative D call TRBD1 (6 bases). Germline V gives CDR1 SGHAT, CDR2 FQNNGV. CDR3 length: 14 residues. Trimming removed 7 bases at V and 4 bases at J, with 16 bases between. In nucleotides, the CDR3 is TGTGCCAGCACTCTAGGGGGTTGGGGCACTGAAGCTTTCTTT. Residues: CASTLGGWGTEAFF. Drawing the rest from reference TRBV11-2 and TRBJ1-1, the complete variable domain is EAGVAQSPRYKIIEKRQSVAFWCNPISGHATLYWYQQILGQGPKLLIQFQNNGVVDDSQLPKDRFSAERLKGVDSTLKIQPAKLEDSAVYLCASTLGGWGTEAFFGQGTRLTVV.

The chain recombines TRBV28 with TRBJ2-1; 10 nucleotides agree with TRBD1. V trimming: 2 bases; J trimming: 5 bases; junction bases outside the gene matches: 9. Germline CDR1 and CDR2: MDHEN and SYDVKM. The CDR3 spans 17 residues. The CDR3 spells CASSLGGTGVWDNEQFF. The DNA of the CDR3 is TGTGCCAGCAGTTTAGGGGGGACAGGGGTATGGGACAATGAGCAGTTCTTC.